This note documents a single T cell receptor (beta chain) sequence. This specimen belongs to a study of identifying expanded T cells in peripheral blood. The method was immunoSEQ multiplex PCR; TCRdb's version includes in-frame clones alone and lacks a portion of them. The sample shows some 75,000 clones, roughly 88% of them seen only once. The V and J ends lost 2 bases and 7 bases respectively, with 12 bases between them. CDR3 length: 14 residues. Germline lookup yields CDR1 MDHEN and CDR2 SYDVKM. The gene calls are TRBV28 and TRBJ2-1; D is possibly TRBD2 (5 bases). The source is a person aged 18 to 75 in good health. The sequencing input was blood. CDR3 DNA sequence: TGTGCCAGCAGTTTAGTGGGAGTATTGAATGAGCAGTTCTTC. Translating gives CASSLVGVLNEQFF.